This entry lists 32 T cell receptor beta chains sequenced from one sample in a study of blood T cell repertoires in COVID-19. TCRdb's copy holds only in-frame clones and misses some; the assay was immunoSEQ multiplex PCR. The data contain 390,000 or so clones, 85% to 90% of them singletons. Source material: peripheral blood. Receptors were obtained from a man between 18 and 35 years old with active or convalescent COVID-19.

The chain employs TRBV5-8 and TRBJ2-2; a weak D match, TRBD2 (6 bases). This CDR3 contains 16 residues. Germline loops: CDR1 SGHTS, CDR2 YDEGEE. Trimming pared 10 bases from V and 0 bases from J, leaving 19 bases between. In DNA form, the CDR3 reads TGTGCCGCGGGGTCCAGGGCGGGCTCGAACACCGGGGAGCTGTTTTTT. Translating gives CAAGSRAGSNTGELFF.

This sequence joins TRBV4-3 and TRBJ1-6; 8 bases are a match to TRBD1. The ends lost 0 bases at V and 1 base at J; junction bases unmatched: 11. The CDR3 runs 20 residues. Germline V CDR1 and CDR2: LGHNA, YSLEER. As DNA, the CDR3 is TGCGCCAGCAGCCAAGACTATGCCAGGGGGCCAAGGTCCTATAATTCACCCCTCCACTTT. This codes for CASSQDYARGPRSYNSPLHF.

V usage is TRBV7-2 and J usage is TRBJ2-3, with D uncertain. V shed 0 bases and J shed 0 bases, with 10 bases lying between them. The CDR3 sequence is 16 residues long. CDR1 is SGHTA and CDR2 is FQGNSA in the germline V gene. In DNA form, the CDR3 reads TGTGCCAGCAGCTTAGCGCCCTACCCGAGCACAGATACGCAGTATTTT. Its translation is CASSLAPYPSTDTQYF.

J is TRBJ2-1 and V is TRBV5-1; D gene ambiguous. The CDR3 sequence is 11 residues long. Germline CDR1 SGHRS, CDR2 YFSETQ. The V gene lost 3 bases and the J gene lost 7 bases, with 5 bases spanning the gap. The CDR3 DNA reads as TGCGCCAGCAGCTACTCAAATGAGCAGTTCTTC. Its translation is CASSYSNEQFF.

J is TRBJ2-1 and V is TRBV3-1 (or the pseudogene TRBV3-2); 10 nucleotides line up with TRBD1. Unmatched junction bases numbered 5, after V lost 6 bases and J lost 9 bases. The CDR3 length is 13 residues. The V gene's germline CDR1 is LGHDT and CDR2 YNNKEL (reference sequence). The CDR3 loop is CASRRDRGTEQFF. The CDR3 DNA follows: TGTGCCAGCAGAAGGGACAGGGGTACTGAGCAGTTCTTC.

Written as DNA, the CDR3 is TGTGCCAGCAGCGTAGGGCGGGGGGGCTTGAATGAGCAGTTCTTC. Residues: CASSVGRGGLNEQFF. V usage is TRBV9 and J usage is TRBJ2-1, with 9 bases that match TRBD2. The CDR3 is 15 residues long. V was clipped by 0 bases and J by 7 bases; unmatched bases: 5. Per germline, CDR1 SGDLS and CDR2 YYNGEE.

CDR3 coding DNA: TGTGCCAGCAGCGTAAACAGGGGGCGTTCCTATGGCTACACCTTC. Its translation: CASSVNRGRSYGYTF. This chain joins TRBV7-9 and TRBJ1-2; 9 nucleotides align to TRBD1. V trimming: 5 bases; J trimming: 4 bases; junction bases outside the gene matches: 8. Germline V gene data show CDR1 as SEHNR and CDR2 as FQNEAQ (reference sequence). The CDR3 contains 15 residues.

The gene calls are TRBV14 and TRBJ1-4, with D uncertain. Germline loops: CDR1 SGHDN, CDR2 FVKESK. The CDR3 length is 16 residues. V lost 0 bases, J lost 6 bases, and 14 bases lay in between. In DNA, the CDR3 is TGTGCCAGCAGCCAAGATATCGCCCCAGCGGATGAAAAACTGTTTTTT. Protein: CASSQDIAPADEKLFF.

This clone appeared a single time. This sequence joins TRBV12-3 or TRBV12-4 and TRBJ2-7, with a possible D match to TRBD1 (5 bases). The CDR3 runs to 13 residues. V lost 2 bases and J lost 7, with 12 bases in between. This CDR3 is CASSLFAGREQYF. The CDR3 DNA sequence: TGTGCCAGCAGTTTATTTGCAGGGCGGGAGCAGTACTTC.

The rearrangement links TRBV2 to TRBJ1-2; no clear D gene. Per the germline V gene, CDR1 is SNHLY and CDR2 is FYNNEI. The CDR3 is 13 amino acids. V lost 4 bases to trimming and J lost 4 bases, with 10 bases between them. The CDR3 reads CASSVQALYGYTF. The CDR3 DNA is TGTGCCAGCAGTGTTCAGGCGCTCTATGGCTACACCTTC.

The genes are TRBV7-2 and TRBJ2-1; perhaps TRBD1 as D (5 bases). Trimming took off 5 bases at V and 12 bases at J, with 14 bases between the two ends. CDR3 size: 12 residues. Germline CDR1 reads SGHTA; CDR2 reads FQGNSA. The CDR3 loop is CASSPGANLQFF. Written as DNA, the CDR3 is TGTGCCAGCAGCCCTGGGGCTAATCTGCAGTTCTTC.

In its sample, this clone was seen a few times. The rearrangement uses TRBV7-2 and TRBJ1-2; 12 bases align to TRBD1. This CDR3 comprises 15 residues. The germline gives CDR1 SGHTA, CDR2 FQGNSA. The V gene end was trimmed by 1 base and the J gene end by 8 bases; junction bases not matched to a gene: 5. CDR3 amino acids: CASSLGGQGAEGYTF. The CDR3 DNA follows: TGTGCCAGCAGCTTAGGGGGACAGGGGGCGGAGGGCTACACCTTC.

The rearrangement links TRBV18 to TRBJ2-7; possibly TRBD2 for D (6 bases). The CDR3 is made up of 15 amino acids. The germline gives CDR1 KGHSH, CDR2 LQKENI. V lost 3 bases and J 2 bases, leaving 14 bases between the germline ends. In DNA, the CDR3 is TGTGCCAGCTCACCGGGACGGGGGTTCACCTACGAGCAGTACTTC. Its translation: CASSPGRGFTYEQYF. Together with reference TRBV18 and TRBJ2-7, the CDR3 gives the full variable domain: NAGVMQNPRHLVRRRGQEARLRCSPMKGHSHVYWYRQLPEEGLKFMVYLQKENIIDESGMPKERFSAEFPKEGPSILRIQQVVRGDSAAYFCASSPGRGFTYEQYFGPGTRLTVT.

This clone was recorded a few times. V gene TRBV19 combines with J gene TRBJ1-1; 8 positions agree with TRBD1. Germline V gives CDR1 LNHDA, CDR2 SQIVND (reference sequence). CDR3 length: 15 residues. V lost 4 bases, J lost 3 bases, and 7 bases stayed unmatched. The CDR3 sequence is CASSNWTGKHTEAFF. The CDR3, as DNA: TGTGCCAGTAGTAATTGGACAGGGAAGCACACTGAAGCTTTCTTT.

The CDR3 spells CASSQGLAVETQYF. The CDR3 nucleotides read TGTGCCAGCAGTCAGGGACTAGCGGTGGAGACCCAGTACTTC. This sequence joins TRBV2 and TRBJ2-5; 11 bases are shared with TRBD2. The CDR3 loop spans 14 amino acids. Trimming removed 5 bases from V and 5 bases from J; junction bases left unmatched: 4. CDR1 SNHLY and CDR2 FYNNEI come from the germline V gene.

The rearrangement joins TRBV19 to TRBJ1-5, with D hard to call. V lost 5 bases to trimming and J lost 6 bases, with 17 bases between them. CDR1 and CDR2 (germline): LNHDA, SQIVND (reference sequence). This CDR3 region has 15 residues. The CDR3 sequence is CASSVLQILSQPQHF. The CDR3 DNA follows: TGTGCCAGTAGTGTCCTTCAAATATTGAGTCAGCCCCAGCATTTT.

The rearrangement uses TRBV9 and TRBJ2-1; 8 bases are shared with TRBD1. CDR3 length: 15 residues. The V and J ends lost 4 bases and 1 base, in that order; junction bases with no gene match: 4. From germline, CDR1 is SGDLS and CDR2 YYNGEE. The CDR3 DNA follows: TGTGCCAGCAGCCCAAGGACAGGGTCCTACAATGAGCAGTTCTTC. This sequence encodes CASSPRTGSYNEQFF. The full variable domain, completed using reference TRBV9 and TRBJ2-1, is DSGVTQTPKHLITATGQRVTLRCSPRSGDLSVYWYQQSLDQGLQFLIQYYNGEERAKGNILERFSAQQFPDLHSELNLSSLELGDSALYFCASSPRTGSYNEQFFGPGTRLTVL.

This chain links TRBV5-1 with TRBJ2-5, with 12 nucleotides matching TRBD2. Trimming removed 6 bases from V and 4 bases from J; junction bases left unmatched: 7. The CDR3 runs to 15 residues. Germline V gene lookup returns CDR1 SGHRS and CDR2 YFSETQ. In DNA form, the CDR3 reads TGCGCCAGCACCCGACTAGCGGGAGAGGGAGAGACCCAGTACTTC. It yields the protein CASTRLAGEGETQYF.

The gene calls are TRBV11-2 and TRBJ2-7, with 12 bases lining up with TRBD2. The CDR3 is 14 amino acids. Germline V gene lookup returns CDR1 SGHAT and CDR2 FQNNGV. V dropped 5 bases and J dropped 7; count of bases not matched to a gene: 6. CDR3 coding DNA: TGTGCCAGCAGCACTCTAGCGGGGGGGCGGGAGCAGTACTTC. It yields the protein CASSTLAGGREQYF.

The gene calls are TRBV28 and TRBJ1-5; weak D call: TRBD1 (5 bases). The CDR3 is made up of 19 amino acids. Between the trimmed V and J ends, which lost 6 bases and 0 bases, there was a span of 24 bases. Germline CDR1 and CDR2: MDHEN and SYDVKM. CDR3 sequence reads: CASSSGGVWGFSSNQPQHF. The CDR3 coding sequence is TGTGCCAGCAGCTCGGGCGGGGTGTGGGGCTTTTCTAGCAATCAGCCCCAGCATTTT.

The chain is built from TRBV28 and TRBJ1-2; D ambiguous. The CDR3 runs to 13 residues. Germline V gene lookup returns CDR1 MDHEN and CDR2 SYDVKM. V lost 6 bases, J lost 4 bases, and 12 bases lay in between. The CDR3 nucleotides are TGTGCCAGCAGCCTGCGGGGTTCCTATGGCTACACCTTC. This gives the protein CASSLRGSYGYTF.

The chain carries TRBV19 and TRBJ1-5, with D maybe TRBD1 (5 bases). From germline, CDR1 is LNHDA and CDR2 SQIVND (reference sequence). V was shortened by 4 bases and J by 7 bases, with 11 bases between the two germline ends. The CDR3 is 13 residues long. CDR3 residues: CASSTDRFQPQHF. The CDR3 DNA reads TGTGCCAGTAGTACCGACAGATTCCAGCCCCAGCATTTT.

This chain uses TRBV7-2 with TRBJ2-7; 10 bases match TRBD1. The V segment lost 5 bases and the J segment 3 bases; nucleotides outside the gene matches: 4. CDR1 is SGHTA, CDR2 FQGNSA, per germline. CDR3 length: 14 residues. This CDR3 reads CASSRGTGVYEQYF. CDR3 DNA: TGTGCCAGCAGCCGCGGGACAGGGGTCTACGAGCAGTACTTC.

The CDR3 loop reads CASTKGNHYPVWGEKLFF. In nucleotides, the CDR3 is TGTGCCAGCACCAAGGGGAACCACTACCCTGTATGGGGTGAAAAACTGTTTTTT. The genes are TRBV9 and TRBJ1-4; tentative D call: TRBD1 (5 bases). Germline lookup yields CDR1 SGDLS and CDR2 YYNGEE. This CDR3 comprises 18 residues. V lost 6 bases to trimming and J lost 7 bases, with 28 bases between them.

This chain uses TRBV19 with TRBJ2-2; 9 bases agree with TRBD2. The CDR3 runs to 18 residues. J was trimmed by 5 bases and V by 0 bases; bases with no gene match: 10. Germline V gives CDR1 LNHDA, CDR2 SQIVND (reference sequence). The CDR3 DNA sequence: TGTGCCAGTAGTATAGAAGGGACGGCTAGCGGGAAAACCGGGGAGCTGTTTTTT. It codes for CASSIEGTASGKTGELFF.

The sample holds one count of this clone. J is TRBJ1-6 and V is TRBV7-2; 8 positions match TRBD1. Germline trimming cut 2 bases from V and 3 bases from J; bases unmatched to any gene: 3. The length of the CDR3 is 16 residues. Looked up from germline, CDR1 is SGHTA and CDR2 is FQGNSA. The CDR3 region has the DNA TGTGCCAGCAGCTTACGCAGGGGGCTCTATAATTCACCCCTCCACTTT. Its protein product is CASSLRRGLYNSPLHF.

The gene calls are TRBV3-1 (or the pseudogene TRBV3-2) and TRBJ1-1, with 11 bases that match TRBD1. This CDR3 is 15 amino acids long. CDR1 and CDR2 from the germline V gene are LGHDT and YNNKEL (reference sequence). After removal of 4 bases from V and 7 bases from J, the junction contained 8 bases not matched to a gene. The CDR3 bases are TGTGCCAGCAGCCCTGGACAGGGGGCGTGGAGTGAAGCTTTCTTT. It specifies CASSPGQGAWSEAFF.

The V gene is TRBV9, the J gene TRBJ2-7, with 7 bases matching TRBD1. Trimming took 4 bases from V and 2 from J; bases not matched to a gene: 6. Germline V gives CDR1 SGDLS, CDR2 YYNGEE. This CDR3 contains 14 residues. The DNA of the CDR3 is TGTGCCAGCAGCTACCGGGACAGTCCCTACGAGCAGTACTTC. Amino acid sequence: CASSYRDSPYEQYF.

The chain carries TRBV28 and TRBJ1-5, with 8 bases that match TRBD1. Trimming removed 1 base from V and 10 bases from J; junction bases left unmatched: 12. The CDR3 spans 16 residues. Germline V gene lookup returns CDR1 MDHEN and CDR2 SYDVKM. The CDR3 sequence: CASSLYGQGQGRPQHF. CDR3 bases: TGTGCCAGCAGTTTATACGGACAGGGCCAGGGGAGACCCCAGCATTTT. The full variable domain, rest sourced from reference TRBV28 and TRBJ1-5, is DVKVTQSSRYLVKRTGEKVFLECVQDMDHENMFWYRQDPGLGLRLIYFSYDVKMKEKGDIPEGYSVSREKKERFSLILESASTNQTSMYLCASSLYGQGQGRPQHFGDGTRLSIL.

The chain has TRBV9 and TRBJ1-3, with 7 bases aligning to TRBD1. The CDR3 totals 14 residues. The trim removed 4 bases at V and 5 bases at J, leaving 6 bases unmatched. Per germline, CDR1 SGDLS and CDR2 YYNGEE. CDR3 nucleotide sequence: TGTGCCAGCAGCCCGGACAGGAGACGAAACACCATATATTTT. Translated, it gives CASSPDRRRNTIYF.

The rearrangement joins TRBV4-2 to TRBJ1-5; D unresolved. Trimming removed 1 base at V and 1 base at J, with 11 bases between. The CDR3 has 16 amino acids. Looked up from germline, CDR1 is LGHNA and CDR2 is YNFKEQ. This CDR3 reads CASSQAHGVSNQPQHF. The CDR3, as DNA: TGTGCCAGCAGCCAAGCGCACGGGGTGAGCAATCAGCCCCAGCATTTT.

This clone was picked up one time. This rearrangement joins TRBV30 to TRBJ2-3, with TRBD2 identical over 8 bases. Germline V gives CDR1 GTSNPN, CDR2 SVGIG (reference sequence). The CDR3 is 14 residues long. Germline trimming cut 1 base from V and 4 bases from J; bases unmatched to any gene: 4. The CDR3 bases are TGTGCCTGGAGTGCTCTAGCGGGTCCAGATACGCAGTATTTT. Translating gives CAWSALAGPDTQYF.